A selection of T cell receptor beta chains follows, all from one sample in a study of blood T cell repertoires in COVID-19. Measured with immunoSEQ multiplex PCR; TCRdb has only the in-frame clones, and not every one. The data show over 85,000 clones, approximately 80% seen once. The sample taken for sequencing was peripheral blood. All receptors derive from a human donor in a cohort sampled during active COVID-19. CDR3s leave out the opening cysteine and the closing phenylalanine or tryptophan. Where a row states a size, it is once, few, many or the class of an expanded clone; other rows omit it.

clone_size: -
v_call: TRBV24-1
cdr3_aa: ATSDFDLGTSGDTQY

clone_size: -
v_call: TRBV2
cdr3_aa: ASHHNREISYEQY

clone_size: -
v_call: TRBV5-1
cdr3_aa: ASSGRGRDTGELF

clone_size: -
v_call: TRBV27
cdr3_aa: ASSQQGASGYT

clone_size: few
v_call: TRBV6-1
cdr3_aa: ASSEGLDGGSNEQF

clone_size: once
v_call: TRBV19
cdr3_aa: ASSIMGGNQPQH

clone_size: -
v_call: TRBV27
cdr3_aa: ASSSLQGNYGYT

clone_size: -
v_call: TRBV7-7
cdr3_aa: ASSPRGAAQETQY

clone_size: -
v_call: TRBV4-1
cdr3_aa: ASSQEGQVGSYEQY

clone_size: -
v_call: TRBV18
cdr3_aa: ASSPPMPGQGGSPLH

clone_size: -
v_call: TRBV14
cdr3_aa: ASSQGQGYTKNIQY

clone_size: -
v_call: TRBV19
cdr3_aa: ASSAGLATYNEQF

clone_size: few
v_call: TRBV4-2
cdr3_aa: ASSQGDSSNYGYT

clone_size: -
v_call: TRBV5-4
cdr3_aa: ASSFKRGVLSTDTQY

clone_size: -
v_call: TRBV19
cdr3_aa: ASSIGLASNQPQH

clone_size: -
v_call: TRBV5-1
cdr3_aa: ASSARRVYEQY

clone_size: -
v_call: TRBV19
cdr3_aa: ASSLDIVNTEAF

clone_size: -
v_call: TRBV5-5
cdr3_aa: ASSLGLGENTGELF

clone_size: -
v_call: TRBV24-1
cdr3_aa: ATQDPASTDTQY

clone_size: -
v_call: TRBV19
cdr3_aa: ASRGGQISTDTQY

clone_size: -
v_call: TRBV7-6
cdr3_aa: ASSPGSSGGSGANVLT

clone_size: -
v_call: TRBV28
cdr3_aa: ASRLAGGNEQF

clone_size: once
v_call: TRBV7-2
cdr3_aa: ASSLNAAGGTYTQY

clone_size: few
v_call: TRBV7-9
cdr3_aa: ASSPQTGASGYEQY

clone_size: -
v_call: TRBV19
cdr3_aa: ASSPNRGHYGYT

clone_size: once
v_call: TRBV12-5
cdr3_aa: ASGRPDRGDTIY

clone_size: -
v_call: TRBV29-1
cdr3_aa: SVEFTQETQY

clone_size: -
v_call: TRBV18
cdr3_aa: ASSPPGQGKDTQY

clone_size: -
v_call: TRBV4-2
cdr3_aa: ASSQSGTSVETQY

clone_size: -
v_call: TRBV2
cdr3_aa: ASIRTDFTDTQY

clone_size: -
v_call: TRBV19
cdr3_aa: ASTPGWASGGAMYEQF

clone_size: few
v_call: TRBV19
cdr3_aa: ASSMVGNQPQH

clone_size: -
v_call: TRBV6-1
cdr3_aa: ASSEPGQGTDTQY

clone_size: -
v_call: TRBV30
cdr3_aa: AWSQGAETNEKLF

clone_size: -
v_call: TRBV19
cdr3_aa: ASSDRGRWSTEAF

clone_size: -
v_call: TRBV9
cdr3_aa: ASSEDRGTRNSPLH

clone_size: -
v_call: TRBV15
cdr3_aa: ATSRDPVSSGNTIY